This T cell receptor beta chain was identified in a study of vaccination effects on CD4 cells after COVID-19. After expansion with viral peptide pools in the ViraFEST assay, antigen-specific CD4+ T cells were sequenced. Having been cultured for ten to eleven days, the cells underwent CD4+ T cell isolation. In the vaccine recipients, nucleocapsid antibodies were negative and there was no prior SARS-CoV-2 infection. Study-wide results and limits: By a late point after vaccination, infection- and vaccine-induced clones had shrunk markedly through clonal contraction.

With respect to this clone: Its antigen is undetermined.

Sequencing was performed with immunoSEQ multiplex PCR; in TCRdb, only in-frame clones are kept and a portion is missing. The data hold tens of thousands of clones, with under 70% observed a single time. The sequences come from CD4+ T cells from PBMCs cultured with SARS-CoV-2 spike peptides, collected before COVID-19 vaccination. This clonotype originated in a human donor who received a COVID-19 vaccine.

The CDR3, as DNA: TGTGCCAGCAGCTTGCCCACAGATACGCAGTATTTT. It is translated as CASSLPTDTQYF. The rearrangement joins TRBV11-2 to TRBJ2-3; no reliable D call. This CDR3 spans 12 amino acids. Germline loops: CDR1 SGHAT, CDR2 FQNNGV. Between the trimmed V and J ends, which lost 3 bases and 2 bases, there was a span of 3 bases.